The T cell receptor (beta chain) described here comes from a study of cytomegalovirus exposure and HLA in healthy donors. V gave up 1 base and J gave up 5 bases, with 12 bases separating them. This CDR3 is 15 amino acids long. CDR1 is SGHTA and CDR2 is FQGNSA in the germline V gene. It was with 60 Vbeta and 13 Jbeta primers that the PCR ran. The repertoire was sequenced with immunoSEQ multiplex PCR; TCRdb's copy has only in-frame clones and lacks some. The data hold about 43,000 clones, with about 60% observed a single time. The sample consisted of PBMCs. V and J are TRBV7-2 and TRBJ1-5; a possible D gene is TRBD1 (5 bases). This TCR was recovered from a human donor in good health. In nucleotides, the CDR3 is TGTGCCAGCAGCTTAGGGGGCCCCAATGATCAGCCCCAGCATTTT. Its translation is CASSLGGPNDQPQHF.